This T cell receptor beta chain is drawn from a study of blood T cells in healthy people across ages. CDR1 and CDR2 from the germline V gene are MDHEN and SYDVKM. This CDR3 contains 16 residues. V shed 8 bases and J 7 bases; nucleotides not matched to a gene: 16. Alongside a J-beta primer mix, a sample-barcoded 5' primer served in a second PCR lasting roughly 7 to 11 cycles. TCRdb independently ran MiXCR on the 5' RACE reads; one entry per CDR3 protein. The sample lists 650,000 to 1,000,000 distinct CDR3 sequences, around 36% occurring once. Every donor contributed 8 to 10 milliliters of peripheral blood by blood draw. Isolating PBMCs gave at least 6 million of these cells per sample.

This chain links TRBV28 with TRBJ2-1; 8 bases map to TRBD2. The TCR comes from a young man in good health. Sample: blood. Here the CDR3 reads CASGWPGLVLPNEQFF. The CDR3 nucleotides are TGTGCCAGCGGATGGCCGGGACTAGTGTTGCCGAATGAGCAGTTCTTC. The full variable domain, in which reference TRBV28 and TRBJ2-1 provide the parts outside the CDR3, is DVKVTQSSRYLVKRTGEKVFLECVQDMDHENMFWYRQDPGLGLRLIYFSYDVKMKEKGDIPEGYSVSREKKERFSLILESASTNQTSMYLCASGWPGLVLPNEQFFGPGTRLTVL.